This passage covers 28 T cell receptor beta chains from one sample sequenced in a study of cytomegalovirus exposure and HLA in healthy donors. Sequencing was performed with immunoSEQ multiplex PCR; in TCRdb, only in-frame clones are kept and a portion is missing. This sample has roughly 270,000 clones, with 85% to 90% found just once. Material for sequencing was PBMCs. These receptors originate from a woman aged 18-29 years in good health and CMV-seronegative.

V gene TRBV5-1 combines with J gene TRBJ2-2, with TRBD2 identical over 7 bases. CDR3 size: 18 residues. V shed 1 base and J 4 bases; nucleotides not matched to a gene: 13. Germline CDR1 is SGHRS and CDR2 is YFSETQ. For the CDR3, the DNA is TGCGCCAGCAGCTTGTGGCCCGTCACTAGCGCGGGCACCGGGGAGCTGTTTTTT. Its translation is CASSLWPVTSAGTGELFF.

This clone was seen just once. The chain joins TRBV10-3 to TRBJ2-7; tentative D call: TRBD2 (5 bases). Germline CDR1 and CDR2: ENHRY and SYGVKD. The length of the CDR3 is 14 residues. The ends were cut back, 4 bases at V and 5 bases at J, with 15 bases in the middle. This CDR3 is CAISAGIGQDEQYF. The CDR3 DNA sequence: TGTGCCATCAGTGCGGGGATAGGGCAGGACGAGCAGTACTTC.

This clone was recorded once. The rearrangement links TRBV27 to TRBJ2-7; TRBD2 matches 9 bases. The CDR3 sequence is 13 residues long. V lost 3 bases and J lost 6; bases outside the gene matches: 3. Germline CDR1 reads MNHEY; CDR2 reads SMNVEV (reference sequence). The CDR3 bases are TGTGCCAGCAGTTTCGCTAGCGGGGCCGAGCAGTACTTC. Its protein is CASSFASGAEQYF.

This clone showed up just once. The chain links TRBV2 to TRBJ2-7, with D perhaps TRBD1 (6 bases). The CDR3 loop spans 16 amino acids. Deletions cut 3 bases from V and 1 base from J, with 16 bases between. Germline CDR1 is SNHLY and CDR2 is FYNNEI. DNA of the CDR3: TGTGCCAGCAGTGATCCCCGCAGGGGCATGTCCTACGAGCAGTACTTC. Its protein is CASSDPRRGMSYEQYF.

The gene calls are TRBV28 and TRBJ1-6, with 7 nucleotides matching TRBD1. Germline assignment: CDR1 MDHEN and CDR2 SYDVKM. The length of the CDR3 is 14 residues. With 5 bases clipped from V and 8 bases from J, the junction kept 6 bases outside the gene matches. CDR3 in amino acids: CASSQQGTHSPLHF. CDR3 DNA: TGTGCCAGCAGTCAACAGGGGACCCATTCACCCCTCCACTTT. The full variable domain, with the rest looked up from reference TRBV28 and TRBJ1-6, is DVKVTQSSRYLVKRTGEKVFLECVQDMDHENMFWYRQDPGLGLRLIYFSYDVKMKEKGDIPEGYSVSREKKERFSLILESASTNQTSMYLCASSQQGTHSPLHFGNGTRLTVT.

The V and J genes are TRBV7-2 and TRBJ2-7; 14 bases match TRBD2. Germline V gene lookup returns CDR1 SGHTA and CDR2 FQGNSA. V lost 5 bases to trimming and J lost 6 bases; unmatched junction nucleotides: 3. The length of the CDR3 is 14 residues. In nucleotides, the CDR3 is TGTGCCAGCAGCCTGACTAGCGGGAGGGTCGAGCAGTACTTC. As protein: CASSLTSGRVEQYF.

The rearrangement joins TRBV19 to TRBJ2-5; 9 positions agree with TRBD1. Germline CDR1 LNHDA, CDR2 SQIVND (reference sequence). The CDR3 consists of 16 residues. The V gene end was trimmed by 4 bases and the J gene end by 2 bases; junction bases not matched to a gene: 8. CDR3 loop: CASSRTGGAGQETQYF. CDR3 DNA: TGTGCCAGTAGTAGAACAGGGGGCGCGGGACAAGAGACCCAGTACTTC.

The CDR3 here is CASSVLAGGSTDTQYF. The DNA of the CDR3 is TGTGCCAGCTCAGTCCTAGCGGGAGGGAGCACAGATACGCAGTATTTT. The chain is built from TRBV18 and TRBJ2-3; the match to TRBD2 covers 12 bases. Germline CDR1 and CDR2: KGHSH and LQKENI. The CDR3 runs to 16 residues. V lost 5 bases and J lost 0; bases outside the gene matches: 3.

The genes are TRBV9 and TRBJ2-2, with D tentatively TRBD1 (6 bases). This CDR3 contains 16 residues. Deletions cut 3 bases from V and 2 bases from J, with 14 bases between. CDR1 and CDR2 (germline): SGDLS, YYNGEE. CDR3 nucleotide sequence: TGTGCCAGCAGCGCGTCCGGGACACCAAACACCGGGGAGCTGTTTTTT. This codes for CASSASGTPNTGELFF.

The V call is TRBV27, the J call TRBJ2-5; D is undetermined. The CDR3 length is 14 residues. The ends were cut back, 3 bases at V and 5 bases at J, with 13 bases in the middle. The germline V gene has CDR1 MNHEY and CDR2 SMNVEV (reference sequence). The CDR3 coding sequence is TGTGCCAGCAGTTTCATGAGAGGTTTCGAGACCCAGTACTTC. It encodes CASSFMRGFETQYF.

The gene calls are TRBV27 and TRBJ2-2, with a possible D match to TRBD2 (6 bases). V dropped 5 bases and J dropped 0 bases, with 16 bases sitting between them. Germline CDR1 MNHEY, CDR2 SMNVEV (reference sequence). This CDR3 contains 17 residues. The CDR3 region has the DNA TGTGCCAGCAGTCTACAAATACTAGCCCCGAACACCGGGGAGCTGTTTTTT. It yields the protein CASSLQILAPNTGELFF.

The gene calls are TRBV5-1 and TRBJ2-7; 10 positions agree with TRBD1. Germline CDR1 SGHRS, CDR2 YFSETQ. Trimming at V came to 4 bases and at J to 6 bases, leaving 10 bases not matched to a gene. The CDR3 contains 15 residues. CDR3 bases: TGCGCCAGCAGCAATTGGGACAGGGGTAGCGGCGAGCAGTACTTC. Amino acids: CASSNWDRGSGEQYF.

This clone was counted between two and nine times. Here the CDR3 reads CAWRELGGDNEQFF. CDR3 in DNA: TGTGCCTGGAGGGAATTGGGGGGGGACAATGAGCAGTTCTTC. The rearrangement uses TRBV30 and TRBJ2-1; 7 positions match TRBD2. From germline, CDR1 is GTSNPN and CDR2 SVGIG (reference sequence). V shed 3 bases and J 5 bases; nucleotides not matched to a gene: 7. The CDR3 has 14 residues. Full variable domain (outside the CDR3, taken from reference TRBV30 and TRBJ2-1): SQTIHQWPATLVQPVGSPLSLECTVEGTSNPNLYWYRQAAGRGLQLLFYSVGIGQISSEVPQNLSASRPQDRQFILSSKKLLLSDSGFYLCAWRELGGDNEQFFGPGTRLTVL.

Details on this clone: One junction end disagrees with the germline gene, perhaps due to a read error. V usage is TRBV7-7 and J usage is TRBJ2-5; TRBD1 matches at 7 bases. The length of the CDR3 is 18 residues. Germline CDR1 and CDR2: SSHAT and FNYEAQ (reference sequence). In nucleotides, the CDR3 is TGTGCTAGCAGCTTAGGTGACTGGCCCCGGAGACAGGGAGAGACCCAGTACTTC. Protein: CASSLGDWPRRQGETQYF.

This clone was seen only once. V is TRBV14 and J is TRBJ2-2; perhaps TRBD1 as D (6 bases). Germline V gene lookup returns CDR1 SGHDN and CDR2 FVKESK. Trimming shortened V by 4 bases and J by 4 bases, and 10 bases separated the two germline ends. The CDR3 contains 14 residues. CDR3 in amino acids: CASSRGGFTGELFF. For the CDR3, the DNA is TGTGCCAGCAGCCGAGGGGGATTCACCGGGGAGCTGTTTTTT.

The chain combines TRBV25-1 with TRBJ1-1; D unclear. Trimming pared 3 bases from V and 0 bases from J, leaving 8 bases between. Germline CDR1 MGHDK, CDR2 SYGVNS. The CDR3 is made up of 14 amino acids. In DNA, the CDR3 is TGTGCCAGCAGTGAGACGGGAATGAACACTGAAGCTTTCTTT. Translating gives CASSETGMNTEAFF. Using reference TRBV25-1 and TRBJ1-1 for the parts outside the CDR3, the full variable domain is EADIYQTPRYLVIGTGKKITLECSQTMGHDKMYWYQQDPGMELHLIHYSYGVNSTEKGDLSSESTVSRIRTEHFPLTLESARPSHTSQYLCASSETGMNTEAFFGQGTRLTVV.

V gene TRBV19 combines with J gene TRBJ1-2, with 7 bases lining up with TRBD1. This CDR3 has 14 residues. The ends lost 4 bases at V and 2 bases at J; junction bases unmatched: 4. CDR1 is LNHDA, CDR2 SQIVND, per germline (reference sequence). This CDR3 reads CASSTKTGNYGYTF. For the CDR3, the DNA is TGTGCCAGTAGTACAAAGACAGGGAACTATGGCTACACCTTC.

This chain uses TRBV7-2 with TRBJ2-7; 12 bases fit TRBD2. The CDR3 is 15 amino acids. The germline V gene has CDR1 SGHTA and CDR2 FQGNSA. J lost 3 bases, V lost 5 bases, and 5 bases had no gene match. DNA for the CDR3: TGTGCCAGCAGCCGGACTAGCGGGACGAGCTACGAGCAGTACTTC. The encoded protein is CASSRTSGTSYEQYF.

V is TRBV18 and J is TRBJ2-7; no clear D gene. V gave up 2 bases and J gave up 3 bases, with 11 bases separating them. This CDR3 has 14 amino acids. Germline V gene lookup returns CDR1 KGHSH and CDR2 LQKENI. In DNA, the CDR3 is TGTGCCAGCTCACCAGAGATTACGTACTACGAGCAGTACTTC. Amino acid sequence: CASSPEITYYEQYF.

In its sample, this clone was seen many times. Distinct nucleotide sequences in the sample also encode this CDR3. The rearrangement joins TRBV19 to TRBJ1-5; TRBD1 matches 9 bases. Germline lookup yields CDR1 LNHDA and CDR2 SQIVND (reference sequence). The CDR3 has 16 residues. The ends lost 3 bases at V and 6 bases at J; junction bases unmatched: 9. The CDR3 coding sequence is TGTGCCAGTAGTATCGGGGGGGGACAGGGCTCTCAGCCCCAGCATTTT. It translates to CASSIGGGQGSQPQHF. The full variable domain, its missing parts supplied by reference TRBV19 and TRBJ1-5, is DGGITQSPKYLFRKEGQNVTLSCEQNLNHDAMYWYRQDPGQGLRLIYYSQIVNDFQKGDIAEGYSVSREKKESFPLTVTSAQKNPTAFYLCASSIGGGQGSQPQHFGDGTRLSIL.

CDR3 nucleotide sequence: TGTGCCAGCAGCTTATTGAATCTGGGCTGGGGCTCGAGCTCCTACGAGCAGTACTTC. Translating gives CASSLLNLGWGSSSYEQYF. This chain connects TRBV7-9 to TRBJ2-7; the D gene is possibly TRBD1 (5 bases). The length of the CDR3 is 19 residues. Trimming left V 2 bases short and J 0 bases short, with 23 bases between. The germline CDR1 and CDR2 sequences are SEHNR and FQNEAQ (reference sequence).

The chain carries TRBV9 and TRBJ1-4, with a tentative D call TRBD1 (5 bases). The V end was cut by 2 bases, the J end by 5 bases, with 13 bases between. Germline V lookup: CDR1 SGDLS, CDR2 YYNGEE. The CDR3 is made up of 15 amino acids. The CDR3 here is CASSVTGGENEKLFF. In DNA, the CDR3 is TGTGCCAGCAGCGTCACAGGAGGGGAGAATGAAAAACTGTTTTTT. The full variable domain, its missing parts supplied by reference TRBV9 and TRBJ1-4, is DSGVTQTPKHLITATGQRVTLRCSPRSGDLSVYWYQQSLDQGLQFLIQYYNGEERAKGNILERFSAQQFPDLHSELNLSSLELGDSALYFCASSVTGGENEKLFFGSGTQLSVL.

The chain couples TRBV27 to TRBJ1-2; D perhaps matches TRBD1 (6 bases). This CDR3 contains 13 residues. Trimming took off 6 bases at V and 8 bases at J, with 16 bases between the two ends. The germline V gene encodes CDR1 MNHEY and CDR2 SMNVEV (reference sequence). For the CDR3, the DNA is TGTGCCAGCAGCCTTACTACAGGGAACGGCTACACCTTC. The encoded protein is CASSLTTGNGYTF.

The chain carries TRBV2 and TRBJ1-2; the match to TRBD1 covers 10 bases. The CDR3 contains 14 residues. J gave up 8 bases and V 5 bases, and 8 bases lay outside the gene matches. Germline V gene sequence: CDR1 SNHLY, CDR2 FYNNEI. The CDR3 nucleotides read TGTGCCAGCAGTATGGGACAGGGGACGAAGGGCTACACCTTC. Amino acid sequence: CASSMGQGTKGYTF.

This chain uses TRBV7-3 with TRBJ2-7; TRBD1 might be the D (6 bases). V was pared by 3 bases and J by 0 bases, with 9 bases between. There are 14 residues in the CDR3. Germline V lookup: CDR1 SGHTA, CDR2 FQGTGA. Written as DNA, the CDR3 is TGTGCCAGCAGCTTGGGGGCGGGCTCCTACGAGCAGTACTTC. As protein: CASSLGAGSYEQYF.

This chain connects TRBV19 to TRBJ2-1; D uncertain. This CDR3 region has 17 residues. The germline CDR1 and CDR2 sequences are LNHDA and SQIVND (reference sequence). Trimming took off 3 bases at V and 2 bases at J, with 17 bases between the two ends. Written as DNA, the CDR3 is TGTGCCAGTAGTATGGAGCCCGCGGTTTTAACCTACAATGAGCAGTTCTTC. Translated, it gives CASSMEPAVLTYNEQFF.

The chain couples TRBV19 to TRBJ1-1, with D unclear. The V end was cut by 3 bases, the J end by 0 bases, with 5 bases between. Germline CDR1 is LNHDA and CDR2 is SQIVND (reference sequence). The CDR3 is made up of 13 amino acids. CDR3 sequence reads: CASSITLNTEAFF. The CDR3 bases are TGTGCCAGTAGTATTACTTTGAACACTGAAGCTTTCTTT.

The chain is built from TRBV28 and TRBJ1-1; TRBD1 might be the D (6 bases). CDR3 length equals 12 residues. Deletions cut 6 bases from V and 6 bases from J, with 11 bases between. Germline-derived CDR1 and CDR2 are MDHEN and SYDVKM. CDR3: CASREGGAEAFF. The CDR3 DNA sequence: TGTGCCAGCAGAGAAGGGGGAGCTGAAGCTTTCTTT.